The sequence of this TCR beta chain was determined in a study of blood T cell repertoires in COVID-19. Study-level background: The United States, Italy and Spain provided the acute and convalescent COVID-19 samples.

V shed 6 bases and J 1 base; nucleotides not matched to a gene: 7. The CDR3 loop spans 15 amino acids. Germline lookup yields CDR1 LNHDA and CDR2 SQIVND (reference sequence). The table came from immunoSEQ multiplex PCR; TCRdb's copy has only in-frame clones and leaves some out. The sample lists about 74,000 clones; around three quarters were seen once. This clonotype was obtained from a human donor in a cohort sampled during active COVID-19. The specimen sequenced was peripheral blood. The J gene is TRBJ2-3, the V gene TRBV19, with 7 nucleotides matching TRBD2. The CDR3 bases are TGTGCCAGTAGCTCCTATACTAGCGGCACAGATACGCAGTATTTT. This codes for CASSSYTSGTDTQYF.